This T cell receptor (beta chain) was identified during a study of radiotherapy plus CTLA-4 blockade in lung cancer. Findings and limits, study-wide: TCR clones originating in tumors grew in number in blood after radiotherapy plus ipilimumab. Interferon-beta, together with early blood T cell clone dynamics, reportedly best predicted response.

Some clones are missing from TCRdb's copy, which holds only in-frame ones; the method was immunoSEQ multiplex PCR. The sample yields 75,000 to 100,000 clones, 80% to 85% seen once. To note about this clone: The antigen remains undetermined.

The length of the CDR3 is 16 residues. In germline, CDR1 is KGHSH, CDR2 LQKENI. The V gene end was trimmed by 3 bases and the J gene end by 5 bases; junction bases not matched to a gene: 4. Each patient with chemo-refractory metastatic non-small-cell lung cancer was treated with focal radiation plus CTLA-4 blockade using ipilimumab. Material: peripheral blood, obtained from a patient treated with radiotherapy plus ipilimumab. This rearrangement joins TRBV18 to TRBJ2-5, with 15 bases lining up with TRBD2. The receptor's source is a human donor with non-small cell lung cancer who had a partial response to radiotherapy plus ipilimumab. The CDR3 nucleotides read TGTGCCAGCTCACCCCCGGGACTAGCGGGAGGCGAGACCCAGTACTTC. As protein: CASSPPGLAGGETQYF.